The 20 T cell receptor beta chains below were found in one sample sequenced in a study of identical twins. TCRdb reprocessed the 5' RACE reads with MiXCR, giving one entry per CDR3 protein. The table includes some 500,000 distinct CDR3 sequences, 14% detected once. This sample was shared with a second study, whose subject was yellow fever vaccine responses in identical twins.

Sequencing was done on a sample of CD4+ T cells sorted from blood. The receptors were gathered from a woman aged 18-29 years in good health.

This clonotype showed up just a few times. The chain links TRBV10-2 to TRBJ2-3, with D perhaps matching TRBD2 (6 bases). From germline, CDR1 is WSHSY and CDR2 SAAADI. Between the trimmed V and J ends, which lost 6 bases and 3 bases, there was a span of 22 bases. This CDR3 comprises 17 residues. In DNA, the CDR3 is TGCGCCAGCAGAATTAATCGTTGGGGGAGCGGGACAGATACGCAGTATTTT. Residues: CASRINRWGSGTDTQYF.

This chain joins TRBV3-1 and TRBJ2-1, with 9 bases aligning to TRBD1. The V gene end was trimmed by 7 bases and the J gene end by 8 bases; junction bases not matched to a gene: 9. In germline, CDR1 is LGHDT, CDR2 YNNKEL (reference sequence). The length of the CDR3 is 14 residues. The CDR3 here is CASIGTGIGHEQFF. For the CDR3, the DNA is TGTGCCAGCATCGGGACAGGGATTGGCCATGAGCAGTTCTTC.

This clonotype has ten or more counts. The chain joins TRBV20-1 to TRBJ2-3; D might be TRBD2 (6 bases). The germline gives CDR1 DFQATT, CDR2 SNEGSKA (reference sequence). Trimming left V 4 bases short and J 3 bases short, with 14 bases between. The CDR3 has 14 residues. As DNA, the CDR3 is TGCAGTGCTATCGGCGGGACTGGGACAGATACGCAGTATTTT. As protein: CSAIGGTGTDTQYF.

The V and J genes are TRBV7-8 and TRBJ2-6; D may be TRBD1 (6 bases). Germline CDR1 is SGHVS and CDR2 is FQNEAQ. This CDR3 is 13 amino acids long. Trimming stripped 6 bases from V and 5 bases from J, with 8 bases between. The CDR3 DNA is TGTGCCAGCAGACGGGACAGGGCCAACGTCCTGACTTTC. It encodes CASRRDRANVLTF.

V is TRBV10-3 and J is TRBJ2-5; D possibly corresponds to TRBD1 (6 bases). Looked up from germline, CDR1 is ENHRY and CDR2 is SYGVKD. Trimming pared 0 bases from V and 7 bases from J, leaving 12 bases between. This CDR3 has 14 residues. CDR3 protein: CAISESYEGGTQYF. CDR3 nucleotides: TGTGCCATCAGTGAGTCTTACGAAGGGGGGACCCAGTACTTC.

This chain joins TRBV27 and TRBJ2-2; D is undetermined. There are 14 residues in the CDR3. The V gene's germline CDR1 is MNHEY and CDR2 SMNVEV (reference sequence). Trimming removed 1 base from V and 4 bases from J, with 7 bases in between. The CDR3 nucleotides are TGTGCCAGCAGTTTATTTGGCACCACCGGGGAGCTGTTTTTT. As protein: CASSLFGTTGELFF.

This clonotype was detected ten times or more. This chain links TRBV4-2 with TRBJ2-1; the match to TRBD2 covers 9 bases. The CDR3 covers 17 residues. The V segment lost 1 base and the J segment 2 bases; nucleotides outside the gene matches: 6. The germline gives CDR1 LGHNA, CDR2 YNFKEQ. CDR3 sequence (DNA): TGTGCCAGCAGCCAAGGAAGAAGCGGGGGGACCTACAATGAGCAGTTCTTC. Translating gives CASSQGRSGGTYNEQFF.

The gene calls are TRBV6-4 and TRBJ2-1; the match to TRBD2 covers 9 bases. The CDR3 spans 15 residues. Germline lookup yields CDR1 MRHNA and CDR2 SNTAGT. The junction had 7 bases not matched to a gene; V was cut back by 2 bases and J by 8 bases. The CDR3 reads CASSDDGIAGDEQFF. CDR3 in DNA: TGTGCCAGCAGTGACGATGGAATAGCGGGAGATGAGCAGTTCTTC.

The chain couples TRBV20-1 to TRBJ2-7, with D perhaps assigned TRBD1 or TRBD2 (5 bases each). V was clipped by 6 bases and J by 0 bases, with 33 bases between them. Germline CDR1 DFQATT, CDR2 SNEGSKA (reference sequence). The CDR3 is 20 amino acids. The CDR3 region is CSARIIRPRAGSPLSYEQYF. In DNA form, the CDR3 reads TGCAGTGCCCGTATCATCCGACCCCGGGCAGGGAGCCCTCTCTCCTACGAGCAGTACTTC.

The chain uses TRBV20-1 and TRBJ2-1; 10 bases are a match to TRBD2. The CDR3 totals 16 residues. V lost 0 bases, J lost 5 bases, and 7 bases stayed unmatched. CDR1 and CDR2 from the germline V gene are DFQATT and SNEGSKA (reference sequence). The CDR3 region has the DNA TGCAGTGCTAGAGATCGTTGGACTAGCGGCAACAATGAGCAGTTCTTC. Translating gives CSARDRWTSGNNEQFF.

The chain is built from TRBV14 and TRBJ2-7; D remains unclear. V lost 6 bases, J lost 2 bases, and 17 bases lay in between. Germline CDR1 SGHDN, CDR2 FVKESK. The CDR3 contains 15 residues. Here the CDR3 DNA reads TGTGCCAGCAGTGAACAAGGACGGGCCACCTACGAGCAGTACTTC. As protein: CASSEQGRATYEQYF.

In its sample, this clonotype was seen a few times. The chain recombines TRBV12-3 or TRBV12-4 with TRBJ2-1; 9 positions agree with TRBD2. This CDR3 comprises 14 residues. V lost 5 bases to trimming and J lost 10 bases; unmatched junction nucleotides: 9. CDR3 bases: TGTGCCAGCAGTCGGGGACTAGCAAGGGACGAGCAGTTCTTC. This sequence encodes CASSRGLARDEQFF.

This clonotype was seen more than once but under ten times. CDR3 DNA sequence: TGTGCCAGCAGCCTACGGGACTTCCCGTCTGGGGCCAACGTCCTGACTTTC. Protein sequence: CASSLRDFPSGANVLTF. V gene TRBV7-8 combines with J gene TRBJ2-6; D is perhaps TRBD2 (6 bases). V lost 5 bases, J lost 1 base, and 15 bases lay in between. The CDR3 consists of 17 residues. Germline values: CDR1 SGHVS, CDR2 FQNEAQ.

This clonotype was observed a few times. V and J are TRBV29-1 and TRBJ2-1; tentative D call: TRBD2 (6 bases). Germline CDR1 and CDR2: SQVTM and ANQGSEA. The CDR3 is 16 amino acids. The germline V and J ends were trimmed by 4 bases and 7 bases, with 23 bases remaining between them. CDR3 sequence reads: CSVANARGWPVNEQFF. The CDR3, as DNA: TGCAGCGTTGCGAACGCCCGGGGGTGGCCGGTAAATGAGCAGTTCTTC.

This clonotype was counted many times. The V call is TRBV12-3 or TRBV12-4, the J call TRBJ2-1; 10 nucleotides line up with TRBD2. The CDR3 is made up of 14 amino acids. J gave up 6 bases and V 6 bases, and 5 bases lay outside the gene matches. Here the CDR3 reads CASRTSGIVNEQFF. Here the CDR3 DNA reads TGTGCCAGCAGAACTAGCGGGATTGTCAATGAGCAGTTCTTC.

In its sample, this clonotype was seen a few times. The chain combines TRBV29-1 with TRBJ2-1; 10 bases are shared with TRBD2. V was clipped by 6 bases and J by 5 bases; unmatched bases: 16. The CDR3 is 17 residues long. The germline CDR1 and CDR2 sequences are SQVTM and ANQGSEA. CDR3 sequence reads: CSVSAGGRILGDNEQFF. Written as DNA, the CDR3 is TGCAGCGTCTCAGCGGGGGGGAGGATTTTAGGGGACAATGAGCAGTTCTTC.

The chain joins TRBV5-4 to TRBJ2-1; D gene unclear. This CDR3 region has 11 residues. Germline lookup yields CDR1 SGHNT and CDR2 YYREEE (reference sequence). V gave up 5 bases and J gave up 7 bases, with 7 bases separating them. This chain's CDR3 is CASSRLNEQFF. The CDR3 DNA sequence: TGTGCCAGCAGTAGGCTTAATGAGCAGTTCTTC.

J is TRBJ2-1 and V is TRBV20-1; 10 positions match TRBD1. With 6 bases clipped from V and 9 bases from J, the junction kept 8 bases outside the gene matches. The germline gives CDR1 DFQATT, CDR2 SNEGSKA (reference sequence). The CDR3 consists of 13 residues. The CDR3 coding sequence is TGCAGTGCGGGGACAGGGGTTTTTATTGAGCAGTTCTTC. It encodes CSAGTGVFIEQFF.

This clonotype was observed many times. The V call is TRBV4-2, the J call TRBJ2-5; possible D gene TRBD1, 6 bases. Trimming removed 2 bases at V and 5 bases at J, with 9 bases between. Germline lookup yields CDR1 LGHNA and CDR2 YNFKEQ. There are 13 residues in the CDR3. The CDR3 here is CASSQRQAETQYF. The CDR3 DNA reads TGTGCCAGCAGCCAACGACAGGCCGAGACCCAGTACTTC.

The chain's CDR3 is CASSNGRTYEQYF. The CDR3 nucleotides are TGTGCCAGTAGTAATGGGCGAACCTACGAGCAGTACTTC. The chain is built from TRBV19 and TRBJ2-7, with no clear D. CDR1 and CDR2 (germline): LNHDA, SQIVND (reference sequence). This CDR3 has 13 amino acids. V was clipped by 4 bases and J by 2 bases, with 9 bases between them.